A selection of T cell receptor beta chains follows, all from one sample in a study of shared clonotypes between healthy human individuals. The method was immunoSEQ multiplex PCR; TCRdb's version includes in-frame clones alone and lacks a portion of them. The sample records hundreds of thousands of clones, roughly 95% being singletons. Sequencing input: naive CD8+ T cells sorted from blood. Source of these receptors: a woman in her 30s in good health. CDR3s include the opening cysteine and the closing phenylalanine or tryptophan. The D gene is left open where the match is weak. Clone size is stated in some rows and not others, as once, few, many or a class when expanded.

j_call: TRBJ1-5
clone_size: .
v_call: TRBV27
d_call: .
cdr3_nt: TGTGCCAGCAGTCCGTGGGATAGCAATCAGCCCCAGCATTTT
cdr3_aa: CASSPWDSNQPQHF

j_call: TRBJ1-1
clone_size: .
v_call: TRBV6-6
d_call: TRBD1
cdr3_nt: TGTGCCAGCAGTTATACAGGGGGCACTGAAGCTTTCTTT
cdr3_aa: CASSYTGGTEAFF

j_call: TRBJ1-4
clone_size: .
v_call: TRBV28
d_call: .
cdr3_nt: TGTGCCAGCAGCCCCGCAGGGTCGGTCGAAAAACTGTTTTTT
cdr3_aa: CASSPAGSVEKLFF

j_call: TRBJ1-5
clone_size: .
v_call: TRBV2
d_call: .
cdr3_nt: TGTGCCAGCAGTGAAGGTCTCACTAGCAATCAGCCCCAGCATTTT
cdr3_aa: CASSEGLTSNQPQHF

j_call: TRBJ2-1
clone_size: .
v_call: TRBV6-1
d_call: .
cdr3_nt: TGTGCCAGCAGTGAGACCCTCAATGAGCAGTTCTTC
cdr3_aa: CASSETLNEQFF

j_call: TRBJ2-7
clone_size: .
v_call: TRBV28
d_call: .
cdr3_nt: TGTGCCAGCAGTCCGGAAAGTCTAAACCGCTACGAGCAGTACTTC
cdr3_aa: CASSPESLNRYEQYF

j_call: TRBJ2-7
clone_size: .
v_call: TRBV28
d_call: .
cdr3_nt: TGTGCCAGCAGTTTATTTGGGGTTGGGGGATCCTACGAGCAGTACTTC
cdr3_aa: CASSLFGVGGSYEQYF

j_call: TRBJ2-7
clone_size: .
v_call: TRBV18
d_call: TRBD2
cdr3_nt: TGTGCCAGCTCACCCGACGCCTCCCGGGAGGCCACCTACGAGCAGTACTTC
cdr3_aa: CASSPDASREATYEQYF

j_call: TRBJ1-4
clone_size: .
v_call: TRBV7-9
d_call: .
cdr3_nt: TGTGCCAGCACCGGGACGGGGGGTCGGGAAAAACTGTTTTTT
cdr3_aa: CASTGTGGREKLFF

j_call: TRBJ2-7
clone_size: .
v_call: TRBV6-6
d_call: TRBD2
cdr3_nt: TGTGCCAGCAGTTCAAGGACTAGCGGGAACTCCGAGCAGTACTTC
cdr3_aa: CASSSRTSGNSEQYF

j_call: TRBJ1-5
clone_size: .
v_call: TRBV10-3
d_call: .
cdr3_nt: TGTGCCATCAGTGAGTCGGACAGTCCAAGGTGGAATCAGCCCCAGCATTTT
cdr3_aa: CAISESDSPRWNQPQHF

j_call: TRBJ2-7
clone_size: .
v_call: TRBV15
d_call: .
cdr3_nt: TGTGCCACCAGCTTTACTACTGGGACCACCTACGAGCAGTACTTC
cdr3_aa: CATSFTTGTTYEQYF

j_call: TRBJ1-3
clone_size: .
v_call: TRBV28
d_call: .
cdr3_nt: TGTGCCAGCAGTCCCCCCACAGGAGGAAACACCATATATTTT
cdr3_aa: CASSPPTGGNTIYF

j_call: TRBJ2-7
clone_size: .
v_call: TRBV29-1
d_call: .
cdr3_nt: TGCAGCGTTGCCCACATGTACGAGCAGTACTTC
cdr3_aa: CSVAHMYEQYF

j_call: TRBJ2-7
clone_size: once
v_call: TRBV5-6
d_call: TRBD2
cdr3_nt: TGTGCCAGCAGCTTCGGGACTAACTTCTACGAGCAGTACTTC
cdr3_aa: CASSFGTNFYEQYF

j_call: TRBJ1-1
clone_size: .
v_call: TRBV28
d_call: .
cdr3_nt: TGTGCCAGCAGCAACAAACCTTTCCCTGAAGCTTTCTTT
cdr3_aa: CASSNKPFPEAFF

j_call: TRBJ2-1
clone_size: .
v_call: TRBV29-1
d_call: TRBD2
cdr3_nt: TGCAGCGTTGAGGGGACTAACTACCAGTTCTTC
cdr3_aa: CSVEGTNYQFF

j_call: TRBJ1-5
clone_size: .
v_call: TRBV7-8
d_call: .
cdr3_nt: TGTGCCAGCAGCTTAGATTTAAGCAATCAGCCCCAGCATTTT
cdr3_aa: CASSLDLSNQPQHF

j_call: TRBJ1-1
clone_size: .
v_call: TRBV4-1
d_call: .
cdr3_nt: TGCGCCAGCAGCCAAGCCGAGGGGATGAACACTGAAGCTTTCTTT
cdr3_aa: CASSQAEGMNTEAFF

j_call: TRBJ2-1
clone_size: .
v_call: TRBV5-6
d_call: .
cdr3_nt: TGTGCCAGCAGCTTGGGTTGGGAGAATGAGCAGTTCTTC
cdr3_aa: CASSLGWENEQFF